A single sample is the source of the 16 T cell receptor beta chains below, sequenced in a study of identical twins. TCRdb reprocessed the 5' RACE reads via MiXCR and lists one record per CDR3 protein. The data hold hundreds of thousands of distinct CDR3 sequences, with approximately 6.1% observed a single time. Sequenced: naive T cells sorted from blood. These receptor sequences come from a man between 18 and 35 years old in good health.

The sample holds a few counts of this clonotype. The chain combines TRBV5-1 with TRBJ1-2; 7 nucleotides align to TRBD1. CDR1 and CDR2 from the germline V gene are SGHRS and YFSETQ. The V and J ends lost 8 bases and 4 bases, in that order; junction bases with no gene match: 8. The CDR3 is 13 residues long. The CDR3 DNA is TGCGCCAGACCCAGGGGGATTGGCTATGGCTACACCTTC. Translated, it gives CARPRGIGYGYTF.

This clonotype turned up a few times. The V gene is TRBV18, the J gene TRBJ2-6; 8 bases are shared with TRBD1. V lost 3 bases, J lost 1 base, and 14 bases stayed unmatched. The germline V gene has CDR1 KGHSH and CDR2 LQKENI. CDR3 length: 20 amino acids. The CDR3 coding sequence is TGTGCCAGCTCACCGTTTTTTCAGACAGGGGATATTTCTGGGGCCAACGTCCTGACTTTC. The encoded protein is CASSPFFQTGDISGANVLTF.

The chain uses TRBV10-3 and TRBJ2-7, with 15 positions matching TRBD2. Germline CDR1 and CDR2: ENHRY and SYGVKD. This CDR3 has 17 amino acids. The J segment lost 0 bases and the V segment lost 2 bases, leaving 2 bases of the junction unmatched. The CDR3 DNA reads as TGTGCCATCAGTGAGGGGACTAGCGGGGGGAGCTCCTACGAGCAGTACTTC. This codes for CAISEGTSGGSSYEQYF.

The chain recombines TRBV7-6 with TRBJ2-3; 9 bases match TRBD1. Germline CDR1 and CDR2: SGHVS and FNYEAQ. This CDR3 is built from 16 residues. V trimming: 3 bases; J trimming: 4 bases; junction bases outside the gene matches: 8. The CDR3 loop is CASSLGQGSFPDTQYF. CDR3 sequence (DNA): TGTGCCAGCAGCTTGGGACAGGGTAGTTTCCCAGATACGCAGTATTTT. Full variable domain (rest looked up from reference TRBV7-6 and TRBJ2-3): GAGVSQSPRYKVTKRGQDVALRCDPISGHVSLYWYRQALGQGPEFLTYFNYEAQQDKSGLPNDRFSAERPEGSISTLTIQRTEQRDSAMYRCASSLGQGSFPDTQYFGPGTRLTVL.

A remark on this clonotype: Being one base from a much bigger clone, this may be a read error. This chain links TRBV5-1 with TRBJ2-3; D call uncertain. Between the trimmed V and J ends, which lost 0 bases and 5 bases, there was a span of 16 bases. The germline CDR1 and CDR2 sequences are SGHRS and YFSETQ. The CDR3 sequence is 16 residues long. CDR3 DNA: TGCGCCAGCAGCTTGGCGGACGTCCGCTACATAGATACGCAGTATTTT. Protein product: CASSLADVRYIDTQYF.

V and J are TRBV5-1 and TRBJ2-7, with 11 bases identical to TRBD1. The CDR3 length is 15 residues. V dropped 5 bases and J dropped 2; count of bases not matched to a gene: 6. Germline V gene lookup returns CDR1 SGHRS and CDR2 YFSETQ. The CDR3: CASRLRTGGAYEQYF. DNA for the CDR3: TGCGCCAGCAGACTGCGGACAGGGGGCGCCTACGAGCAGTACTTC.

The sample holds a few counts of this clonotype. The genes are TRBV6-5 and TRBJ2-7; 8 nucleotides line up with TRBD2. Losses at the gene ends were 4 bases for V and 5 bases for J; bases not matched to a gene: 10. This CDR3 has 15 residues. CDR1 and CDR2 (germline): MNHEY, SVGAGI. The DNA for the CDR3 is TGTGCCAGCAGTTGGGGACTAGGAGAGGCCCACGAGCAGTACGTC. It yields the protein CASSWGLGEAHEQYV.

This clonotype has ten or more counts. V usage is TRBV7-2 and J usage is TRBJ2-3; no clear D gene. This CDR3 has 16 residues. Trimming left V 0 bases short and J 0 bases short, with 10 bases between. Germline assignment: CDR1 SGHTA and CDR2 FQGNSA. CDR3 DNA: TGTGCCAGCAGCTTAGCCCGGTCAGCTAGCACAGATACGCAGTATTTT. It specifies CASSLARSASTDTQYF.

In its sample, this clonotype was seen many times. This rearrangement joins TRBV9 to TRBJ1-2, with D possibly being TRBD1 (6 bases). Germline CDR1 and CDR2: SGDLS and YYNGEE. CDR3 length equals 12 residues. The V and J ends lost 7 bases and 10 bases respectively, with 17 bases between them. CDR3 region: CASAGNRAAYTF. CDR3 DNA: TGTGCCAGCGCCGGGAACAGGGCGGCCTACACCTTC.

This chain uses TRBV3-1 with TRBJ2-7; the match to TRBD1 covers 7 bases. Germline V gene lookup returns CDR1 LGHDT and CDR2 YNNKEL (reference sequence). The trim removed 7 bases at V and 7 bases at J, leaving 4 bases unmatched. This CDR3 comprises 11 residues. This CDR3 reads CASNRGMEQYF. The CDR3 DNA reads TGTGCCAGCAACAGGGGTATGGAGCAGTACTTC.

This chain connects TRBV4-1 to TRBJ2-1; 8 positions agree with TRBD2. The V segment lost 4 bases and the J segment 5 bases; nucleotides outside the gene matches: 7. CDR3 length equals 15 residues. Germline CDR1 and CDR2: MGHRA and YSYEKL. CDR3 protein: CASSPGPGGHNEQFF. The CDR3 nucleotides read TGCGCCAGCAGCCCCGGCCCGGGAGGGCACAATGAGCAGTTCTTC.

This clonotype was counted ten times or more. The gene calls are TRBV20-1 and TRBJ2-7; D remains unclear. This CDR3 comprises 15 residues. Germline V lookup: CDR1 DFQATT, CDR2 SNEGSKA (reference sequence). The V and J ends lost 3 bases and 2 bases respectively, with 17 bases between them. CDR3 sequence (DNA): TGCAGTGCTAGGGTCCCGGGTCTTCCAACCTACGAGCAGTACTTC. Residues: CSARVPGLPTYEQYF.

This clonotype was detected only a few times. The CDR3 here is CASSPGPISGEKLFF. The CDR3 DNA reads as TGTGCCAGCAGCCCCGGCCCGATCAGCGGAGAAAAACTGTTTTTT. The V gene is TRBV4-2, the J gene TRBJ1-4; D unresolved. The CDR3 is 15 residues long. Germline V gene data show CDR1 as LGHNA and CDR2 as YNFKEQ. Trimming stripped 4 bases from V and 8 bases from J, with 17 bases between.

This clonotype came up a few times. This chain joins TRBV11-1 and TRBJ2-1; 9 bases are shared with TRBD1. The CDR3 has 16 residues. The germline V gene encodes CDR1 SGHAT and CDR2 FQDESV (reference sequence). V was clipped by 5 bases and J by 3 bases; unmatched bases: 8. Here the CDR3 reads CASSATTGQGYNEQFF. As DNA, the CDR3 is TGTGCCAGCAGCGCTACCACGGGACAGGGCTACAATGAGCAGTTCTTC.

This clonotype was detected many times. This rearrangement joins TRBV12-3 or TRBV12-4 to TRBJ2-3; D is possibly TRBD1 (6 bases). CDR3 length: 15 residues. V lost 1 base and J 6 bases, leaving 14 bases between the germline ends. CDR3 bases: TGTGCCAGCAGTTTAGTGGCAGGGGCTGTGGATACGCAGTATTTT. Encoded protein: CASSLVAGAVDTQYF.

This clonotype was observed many times. The chain has TRBV10-3 and TRBJ1-2; a possible D gene is TRBD1 (6 bases). Germline assignment: CDR1 ENHRY and CDR2 SYGVKD. CDR3 size: 16 residues. V shed 3 bases and J shed 0 bases, with 14 bases lying between them. This CDR3 is CAISERTDRANYGYTF. DNA for the CDR3: TGTGCCATCAGTGAAAGGACAGACCGAGCTAACTATGGCTACACCTTC.